One and the same sample provided the 8 T cell receptor beta chains below, sequenced in a study of blood T cell repertoires in COVID-19. Libraries were prepared by immunoSEQ multiplex PCR; TCRdb keeps only in-frame clonotypes and omits some of them. The data hold around 74,000 clones, with 70% to 90% observed a single time. The sample was peripheral blood. The receptors originated from a man between 45 and 60 years old with active COVID-19.

This clone was picked up a small number of times. This rearrangement joins TRBV5-4 to TRBJ2-2; a possible D gene is TRBD2 (6 bases). The CDR3 is made up of 14 amino acids. The germline gives CDR1 SGHNT, CDR2 YYREEE (reference sequence). The V and J ends lost 5 bases and 0 bases respectively, with 8 bases between them. CDR3 DNA: TGTGCCAGCAGTTGGGAGGCGAACACCGGGGAGCTGTTTTTT. Its translation: CASSWEANTGELFF.

Written as DNA, the CDR3 is TGCGCCAGCAGCCCGGCTTCAGGGGCGCAGACCCAGTACTTC. Its translation: CASSPASGAQTQYF. This chain links TRBV5-1 with TRBJ2-5; TRBD1 is a possible D gene (6 bases). The CDR3 totals 14 residues. V was clipped by 4 bases and J by 6 bases, with 16 bases between them. Germline CDR1 SGHRS, CDR2 YFSETQ.

This chain links TRBV3-1 (or the pseudogene TRBV3-2) with TRBJ2-3; D perhaps matches TRBD2 (6 bases). The CDR3 contains 13 residues. Trimming shortened V by 4 bases and J by 5 bases, and 10 bases separated the two germline ends. Per the germline V gene, CDR1 is LGHDT and CDR2 is YNNKEL (reference sequence). The CDR3 spells CASSRRGGDTQYF. CDR3 DNA: TGTGCCAGCAGCCGGAGGGGCGGAGATACGCAGTATTTT.

In DNA form, the CDR3 reads TGTGCCAGCAGCCCGGTTGGGCTCTACGAGCAGTACTTC. Translation: CASSPVGLYEQYF. This chain joins TRBV28 and TRBJ2-7; D unresolved. The CDR3 is made up of 13 amino acids. V lost 6 bases and J 3 bases, leaving 12 bases between the germline ends. Germline V gene sequence: CDR1 MDHEN, CDR2 SYDVKM.

The chain couples TRBV4-1 to TRBJ1-1, with TRBD1 matching 7 bases. The CDR3 is 14 amino acids. Germline CDR1 MGHRA, CDR2 YSYEKL. V shed 4 bases and J 3 bases; nucleotides not matched to a gene: 5. The chain's CDR3 is CASSRQGWDTEAFF. The CDR3 bases are TGCGCCAGCAGCCGACAGGGTTGGGACACTGAAGCTTTCTTT.

V and J are TRBV7-3 and TRBJ2-3; TRBD1 is a possible D gene (5 bases). The CDR3 runs 14 residues. With 5 bases removed from V and 2 bases from J, the gap between germline ends came to 11 bases. Germline CDR1 reads SGHTA; CDR2 reads FQGTGA. The CDR3 DNA reads as TGTGCCAGCAGCCCCGGACACAACACAGATACGCAGTATTTT. Protein product: CASSPGHNTDTQYF.

This clone was detected only once. The rearrangement uses TRBV21-1 and TRBJ2-5; the table assigns TRBD2, which was not confirmed against the DNA. TRBV21-1 is a pseudogene locus. The CDR3 covers 18 residues. The CDR3 loop reads CASSRRSGLAGVGETQYF. In nucleotides, the CDR3 is TGTGCCAGCAGCAGAAGGTCGGGACTAGCGGGAGTCGGCGAGACCCAGTACTTC.

V and J are TRBV30 and TRBJ2-2; 7 positions match TRBD2. The CDR3 contains 14 residues. Trimming at V came to 8 bases and at J to 5 bases, leaving 11 bases not matched to a gene. From germline, CDR1 is GTSNPN and CDR2 SVGIG (reference sequence). The CDR3 nucleotides read TGTGCCAGACGGGGACCCGGGGGGACCGGGGAGCTGTTTTTT. Protein sequence: CARRGPGGTGELFF. Using reference TRBV30 and TRBJ2-2 for the parts outside the CDR3, the full variable domain is SQTIHQWPATLVQPVGSPLSLECTVEGTSNPNLYWYRQAAGRGLQLLFYSVGIGQISSEVPQNLSASRPQDRQFILSSKKLLLSDSGFYLCARRGPGGTGELFFGEGSRLTVL.